The T cell receptor beta chain described here comes from a study of T cells after yellow fever vaccination. Study at large: Fractions of limited cellularity were prepared by means of SMART-Seq v4 Ultra Low Input. Findings of the study overall: Only a minor proportion of clonotypes was detected across both CD4 and CD8 compartments. Booster sampling recovered most clones from primary vaccination (around 96% CD4, around 88% CD8). On re-exposure, the response was weaker but peaked faster, at day 5 versus 15.

Between the trimmed V and J ends, which lost 3 bases and 1 base, there was a span of 6 bases. Germline-derived CDR1 and CDR2 are DFQATT and SNEGSKA (reference sequence). This CDR3 comprises 12 residues. This clonotype was seen only a few times. Its antigen is as yet unknown. TCRdb analysed the 5' RACE reads with MiXCR anew, one entry per CDR3 protein. The table lists about 510,000 distinct CDR3 sequences, 20% to 25% of them singletons, with 16% in the top ten. This specimen consisted of PBMCs, obtained roughly 20 days after the first yellow fever vaccination. The receptor was isolated from a man aged 18-30 years who received the YFV17D yellow fever vaccine. The chain joins TRBV20-1 to TRBJ1-1; D not resolved. The CDR3, as DNA: TGCAGTGCTAGTGGGTGGAACACTGAAGCTTTCTTT. It codes for CSASGWNTEAFF.